The clone carrying this T cell receptor (beta chain) turned up a few times. TCRdb reprocessed the 5' RACE reads with MiXCR, giving one entry per CDR3 protein. The repertoire has some 600,000 distinct CDR3 sequences, approximately 15% of them found once; the top ten carry less than 10%. This sample is part of a study of T-cell memory formation after mild COVID-19. There are 15 residues in the CDR3. From germline, CDR1 is SGHRS and CDR2 YFSETQ. V shed 0 bases and J shed 3 bases, with 10 bases lying between them. This TCR was sampled from an adult woman who had mild COVID-19 (a few samples of this study predate the infection). Cell type and time point are not known. The sample consisted of PBMCs or a T cell subset sorted from them (not recorded which). The chain carries TRBV5-1 and TRBJ2-4, with a possible D match to TRBD2 (6 bases). The CDR3 loop reads CASSLVTGVKNIQYF. The CDR3, as DNA: TGCGCCAGCAGCTTGGTCACGGGGGTCAAAAACATTCAGTACTTC.